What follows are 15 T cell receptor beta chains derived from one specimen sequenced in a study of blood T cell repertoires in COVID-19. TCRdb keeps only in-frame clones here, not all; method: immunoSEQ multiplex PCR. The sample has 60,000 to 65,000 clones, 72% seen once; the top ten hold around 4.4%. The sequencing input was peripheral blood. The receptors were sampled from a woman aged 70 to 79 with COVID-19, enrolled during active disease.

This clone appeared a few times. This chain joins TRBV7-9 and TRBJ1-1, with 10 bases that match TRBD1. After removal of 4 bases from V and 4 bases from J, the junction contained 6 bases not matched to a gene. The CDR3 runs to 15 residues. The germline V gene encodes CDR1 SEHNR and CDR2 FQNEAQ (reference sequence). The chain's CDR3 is CASSSIGTGVTEAFF. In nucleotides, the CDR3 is TGTGCCAGCAGCTCCATAGGGACAGGGGTCACTGAAGCTTTCTTT. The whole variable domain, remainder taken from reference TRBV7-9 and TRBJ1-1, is DTGVSQNPRHKITKRGQNVTFRCDPISEHNRLYWYRQTLGQGPEFLTYFQNEAQLEKSRLLSDRFSAERPKGSFSTLEIQRTEQGDSAMYLCASSSIGTGVTEAFFGQGTRLTVV.

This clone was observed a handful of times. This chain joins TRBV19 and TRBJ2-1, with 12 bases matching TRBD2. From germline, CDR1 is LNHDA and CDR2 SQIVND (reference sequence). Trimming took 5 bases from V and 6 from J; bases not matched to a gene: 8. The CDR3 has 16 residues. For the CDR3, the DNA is TGTGCCAGTAGTGCTCGACTAGCGGGAGAGGCCAATGAGCAGTTCTTC. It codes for CASSARLAGEANEQFF.

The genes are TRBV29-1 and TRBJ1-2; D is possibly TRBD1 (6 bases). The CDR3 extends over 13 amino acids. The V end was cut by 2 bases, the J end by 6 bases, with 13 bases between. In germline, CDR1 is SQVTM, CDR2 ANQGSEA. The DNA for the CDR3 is TGCAGCGTTGAACACAGGGAATTAGATGGCTACACCTTC. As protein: CSVEHRELDGYTF.

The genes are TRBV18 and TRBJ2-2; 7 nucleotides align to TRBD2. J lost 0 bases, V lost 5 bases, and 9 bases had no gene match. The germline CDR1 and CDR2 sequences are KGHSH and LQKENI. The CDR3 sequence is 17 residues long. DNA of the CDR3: TGTGCCAGCTCAGCGCCCTCTAGCGGAGCGAACACCGGGGAGCTGTTTTTT. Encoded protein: CASSAPSSGANTGELFF.

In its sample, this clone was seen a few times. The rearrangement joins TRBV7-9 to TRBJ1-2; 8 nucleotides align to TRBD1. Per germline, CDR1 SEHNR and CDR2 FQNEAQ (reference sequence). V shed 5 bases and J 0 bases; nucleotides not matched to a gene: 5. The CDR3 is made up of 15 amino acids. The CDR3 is CASSRTTGANYGYTF. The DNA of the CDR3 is TGTGCCAGCAGCCGTACGACAGGGGCTAACTATGGCTACACCTTC.

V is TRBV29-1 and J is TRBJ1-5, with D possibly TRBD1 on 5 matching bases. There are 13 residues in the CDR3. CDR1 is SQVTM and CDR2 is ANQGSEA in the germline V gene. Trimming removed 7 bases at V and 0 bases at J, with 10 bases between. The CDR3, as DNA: TGCAGCGCCGCACAGGATAGCAATCAGCCCCAGCATTTT. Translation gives CSAAQDSNQPQHF.

The DNA of the CDR3 is TGTGCCAGCAGCCAATGGGAGGGAAACACCATATATTTT. Encoded protein: CASSQWEGNTIYF. This chain links TRBV7-9 with TRBJ1-3; D ambiguous. The CDR3 sequence is 13 residues long. Germline assignment: CDR1 SEHNR and CDR2 FQNEAQ (reference sequence). V was cut by 5 bases and J by 4 bases, with 9 bases left in between.

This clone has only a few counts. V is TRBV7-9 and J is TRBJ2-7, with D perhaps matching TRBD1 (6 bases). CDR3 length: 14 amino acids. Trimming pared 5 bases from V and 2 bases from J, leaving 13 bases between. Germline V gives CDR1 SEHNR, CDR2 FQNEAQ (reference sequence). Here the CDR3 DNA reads TGTGCCAGCAGCCCCCGGGACACAACCTACGAGCAGTACTTC. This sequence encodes CASSPRDTTYEQYF.

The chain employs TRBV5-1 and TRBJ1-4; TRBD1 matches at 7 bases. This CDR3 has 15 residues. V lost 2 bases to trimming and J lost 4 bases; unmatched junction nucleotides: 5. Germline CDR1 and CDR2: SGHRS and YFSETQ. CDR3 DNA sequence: TGCGCCAGCAGCTTTTACGGGACAGATAATGAAAAACTGTTTTTT. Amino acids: CASSFYGTDNEKLFF.

This CDR3 reads CASSLNDGHEQFF. Here the CDR3 DNA reads TGTGCCAGCAGCTTGAACGACGGACACGAGCAGTTCTTC. The chain is built from TRBV5-6 and TRBJ2-1; perhaps TRBD1 as D (5 bases). The CDR3 runs to 13 residues. Germline V gene sequence: CDR1 SGHDT, CDR2 YYEEEE. V was pared by 1 base and J by 10 bases, with 12 bases between.

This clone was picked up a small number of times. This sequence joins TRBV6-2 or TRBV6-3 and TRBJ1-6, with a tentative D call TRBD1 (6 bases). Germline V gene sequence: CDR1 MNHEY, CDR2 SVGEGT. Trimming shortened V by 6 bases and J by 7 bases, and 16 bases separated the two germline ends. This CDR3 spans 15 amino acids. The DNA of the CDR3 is TGTGCCAGCAGCCGGTCCGGACAGCGAAATTCACCCCTCCACTTT. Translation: CASSRSGQRNSPLHF.

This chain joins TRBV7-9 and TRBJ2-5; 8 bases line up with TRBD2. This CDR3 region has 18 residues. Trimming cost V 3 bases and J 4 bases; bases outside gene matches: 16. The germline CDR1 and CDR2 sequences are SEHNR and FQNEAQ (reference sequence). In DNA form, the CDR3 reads TGTGCCAGCAGCTTCGAGTCCGGGGTAGCGGGACCCCCAGAGACCCAGTACTTC. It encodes CASSFESGVAGPPETQYF.

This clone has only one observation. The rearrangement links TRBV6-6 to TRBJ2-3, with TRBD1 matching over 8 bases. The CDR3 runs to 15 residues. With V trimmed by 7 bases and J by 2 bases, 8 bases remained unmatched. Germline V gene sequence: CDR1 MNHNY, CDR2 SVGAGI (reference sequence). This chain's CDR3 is CASKRDRYPTDTQYF. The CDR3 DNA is TGTGCCAGCAAAAGGGACAGGTACCCCACAGATACGCAGTATTTT.

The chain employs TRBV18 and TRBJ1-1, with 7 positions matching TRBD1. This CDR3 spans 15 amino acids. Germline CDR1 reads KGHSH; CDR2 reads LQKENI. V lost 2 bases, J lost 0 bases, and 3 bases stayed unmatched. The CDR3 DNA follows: TGTGCCAGCTCACCAGCAGGGGGGATGAACACTGAAGCTTTCTTT. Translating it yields CASSPAGGMNTEAFF. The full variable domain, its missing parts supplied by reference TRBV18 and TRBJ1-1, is NAGVMQNPRHLVRRRGQEARLRCSPMKGHSHVYWYRQLPEEGLKFMVYLQKENIIDESGMPKERFSAEFPKEGPSILRIQQVVRGDSAAYFCASSPAGGMNTEAFFGQGTRLTVV.

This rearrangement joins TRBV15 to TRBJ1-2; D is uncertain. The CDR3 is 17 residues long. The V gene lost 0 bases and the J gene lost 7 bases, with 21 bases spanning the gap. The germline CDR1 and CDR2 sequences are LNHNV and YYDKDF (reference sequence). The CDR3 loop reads CATSRDPTTGLYGGYTF. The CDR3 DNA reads TGTGCCACCAGCAGAGACCCTACGACGGGTTTATATGGTGGCTACACCTTC.